A single sample is the source of the 5 T cell receptor beta chains below, sequenced in a study of blood T cell repertoires in COVID-19. This table comes from immunoSEQ multiplex PCR, and its TCRdb copy is limited to in-frame clones, with some not included. The sample shows about 400,000 clones, approximately 91% of them seen only once. The sample comprised PBMCs or T cells enriched from blood (not recorded which). The receptors come from a woman aged 40 to 50 with acute COVID-19.

The CDR3 sequence is CASSLGSPSVSRSYEQYF. CDR3 bases: TGCGCCAGCAGCCTCGGGTCCCCGTCAGTTTCTAGGAGCTACGAGCAGTACTTC. The chain carries TRBV5-1 and TRBJ2-7, with no clear D. The CDR3 is made up of 18 amino acids. CDR1 SGHRS and CDR2 YFSETQ come from the germline V gene. V shed 4 bases and J shed 3 bases, with 26 bases lying between them.

This clone was detected a few times. V and J are TRBV10-3 and TRBJ2-7; D is possibly TRBD2 (5 bases). Germline V gives CDR1 ENHRY, CDR2 SYGVKD. CDR3 length: 14 amino acids. The V and J ends lost 5 bases and 6 bases respectively, with 17 bases between them. The CDR3 sequence is CAISWSRESLEQYF. CDR3 DNA sequence: TGTGCCATCAGTTGGAGTCGGGAATCCCTCGAGCAGTACTTC.

The rearrangement links TRBV4-1 to TRBJ2-5, with 15 bases that match TRBD2. Looked up from germline, CDR1 is MGHRA and CDR2 is YSYEKL. The CDR3 has 18 residues. V was clipped by 3 bases and J by 0 bases; unmatched bases: 5. CDR3 protein: CASSQYGTSGGYQETQYF. The CDR3, as DNA: TGCGCCAGCAGCCAGTATGGGACTAGCGGGGGGTACCAAGAGACCCAGTACTTC.

This CDR3 reads CASSLGQIYGYTF. In nucleotides, the CDR3 is TGTGCCAGCAGTTTGGGACAGATCTATGGCTACACCTTC. The chain combines TRBV6-5 with TRBJ1-2, with 7 bases fitting TRBD1. Germline CDR1 and CDR2: MNHEY and SVGAGI. This CDR3 spans 13 amino acids. Germline trimming cut 4 bases from V and 4 bases from J; bases unmatched to any gene: 3.

This rearrangement joins TRBV9 to TRBJ1-5, with D tentatively TRBD1 (5 bases). The CDR3 covers 15 residues. Trimming took 0 bases from V and 6 from J, leaving 13 bases between them. Germline assignment: CDR1 SGDLS and CDR2 YYNGEE. CDR3 sequence reads: CASSVEGGDGQPQHF. The CDR3 coding sequence is TGTGCCAGCAGCGTAGAAGGAGGGGACGGTCAGCCCCAGCATTTT.